Below, 7 T cell receptor beta chains from the same sample are listed, as sequenced in a study of blood T cells in healthy people across ages. The second PCR ran about 6 to 12 cycles with a sample-barcoded 5' primer and J-beta primers. In TCRdb, the 5' RACE reads were re-called with MiXCR into one record per CDR3 protein. Among some 940,000 distinct CDR3 sequences listed, 25% to 30% were seen once. The sample was also reused in another study, on T cells of mothers and their children.

Sequencing was done on a sample of blood. Receptors originate from a woman aged 40 to 50 in good health.

V gene TRBV19 combines with J gene TRBJ1-4; D unclear. Looked up from germline, CDR1 is LNHDA and CDR2 is SQIVND (reference sequence). The V end was cut by 3 bases, the J end by 7 bases, with 12 bases between. This CDR3 region has 14 residues. The chain's CDR3 is CASSIWDRGEKLFF. Written as DNA, the CDR3 is TGTGCCAGTAGTATCTGGGATCGAGGTGAAAAACTGTTTTTT.

A word on this clonotype: This may be a read error: a much more frequent sequence differs by one nucleotide. The genes are TRBV9 and TRBJ2-1; possibly TRBD2 for D (6 bases). Germline V gives CDR1 SGDLS, CDR2 YYNGEE. CDR3 length equals 15 residues. The CDR3 is CASGVGGGANNEQFF. CDR3 nucleotide sequence: TGTGCCAGCGGCGTAGGCGGCGGGGCCAACAATGAGCAGTTCTTC.

To note about this clonotype: One base away lies a much larger clone, so this may be a sequencing read error. The V call is TRBV5-1, the J call TRBJ2-7; tentative D call: TRBD2 (6 bases). Germline V lookup: CDR1 SGHRS, CDR2 YFSETQ. Trimming took off 4 bases at V and 7 bases at J, with 21 bases between the two ends. CDR3 size: 15 residues. The CDR3: CASSQTNPDYNEQYF. Here the CDR3 DNA reads TGCGCCAGCAGCCAGACTAACCCGGACTACAATGAGCAGTACTTC. Supplemented by reference TRBV5-1 and TRBJ2-7, the full variable domain reads KAGVTQTPRYLIKTRGQQVTLSCSPISGHRSVSWYQQTPGQGLQFLFEYFSETQRNKGNFPGRFSGRQFSNSRSEMNVSTLELGDSALYLCASSQTNPDYNEQYFGPGTRLTVT.

This clonotype has just one count. A much larger clone differs from this one at a single base, so this may be a read error. V and J are TRBV6-5 and TRBJ2-4; D is unclear. Germline CDR1 and CDR2: MNHEY and SVGAGI. The CDR3 contains 13 residues. In nucleotides, the CDR3 is TGTGCCAGCAGTTACTCATTTCTCTACGAGCAGTGCTTC. This gives the protein CASSYSFLYEQCF.

This clonotype was observed a single time. One end of the junction does not line up with germline, which may come from a read error. The gene calls are TRBV5-5 and TRBJ2-3; D is possibly TRBD1 or TRBD2 (6 bases each). Germline CDR1 SGHKS, CDR2 YYEKEE (reference sequence). The CDR3 contains 16 residues. The CDR3 DNA reads TGTGCCAGCAGCTTGGTTGAGGGGGGCAGAACAGAGACGCAGTATTTT. This encodes CASSLVEGGRTETQYF.

In this sample, this clonotype turned up many times. V is TRBV29-1 and J is TRBJ1-1, with D unresolved. Deletions cut 3 bases from V and 2 bases from J, with 13 bases between. Germline CDR1 reads SQVTM; CDR2 reads ANQGSEA. This CDR3 region has 14 residues. The CDR3 loop is CSVDLWGTNTEAFF. DNA for the CDR3: TGCAGCGTTGATCTATGGGGAACCAACACTGAAGCTTTCTTT. Using reference TRBV29-1 and TRBJ1-1 for the parts outside the CDR3, the full variable domain is SAVISQKPSRDICQRGTSLTIQCQVDSQVTMMFWYRQQPGQSLTLIATANQGSEATYESGFVIDKFPISRPNLTFSTLTVSNMSPEDSSIYLCSVDLWGTNTEAFFGQGTRLTVV.

This chain uses TRBV15 with TRBJ1-5; D might be TRBD1 (5 bases). V was clipped by 1 base and J by 15 bases, with 31 bases between them. The CDR3 is made up of 18 amino acids. From germline, CDR1 is LNHNV and CDR2 YYDKDF (reference sequence). CDR3 loop: CATSRGGQGPHAMGRRHF. The CDR3 nucleotides read TGTGCCACCAGCAGAGGGGGCCAGGGACCTCATGCCATGGGTCGTAGGCATTTT. Full variable domain (rest looked up from reference TRBV15 and TRBJ1-5): DAMVIQNPRYQVTQFGKPVTLSCSQTLNHNVMYWYQQKSSQAPKLLFHYYDKDFNNEADTPDNFQSRRPNTSFCFLDIRSPGLGDTAMYLCATSRGGQGPHAMGRRHFGDGTRLSIL.